The source of this T cell receptor beta chain is a study of blood T cell repertoires in COVID-19. At the level of the study: COVID-19 samples collected from the United States, Italy and Spain covered acute and convalescent phases.

CDR1 and CDR2 from the germline V gene are WNHNN and SYGVQD (reference sequence). This CDR3 spans 14 amino acids. The V gene lost 2 bases and the J gene lost 9 bases, with 14 bases spanning the gap. Assay: immunoSEQ multiplex PCR; the TCRdb copy retains only in-frame clones and omits some. The table includes around 300,000 clones, around 89% detected once. Individuals drawn from around 25 US areas were about 18 to 90 years old. Cohorts were assigned according to the clinical history that participants reported. The clonotype originates from a young woman with acute COVID-19. The sequenced sample consisted of PBMCs or T cells enriched from blood (not recorded which). The chain combines TRBV10-1 with TRBJ2-1, with a possible D match to TRBD2 (5 bases). The CDR3 loop is CASSEGVGGTEQFF. Written as DNA, the CDR3 is TGCGCCAGCAGTGAGGGCGTTGGAGGCACTGAGCAGTTCTTC.